The 27 T cell receptor beta chains presented below share a single source sample, sequenced in a study of naive and memory T cell subsets. Both TRBC1 and TRBC2 were covered by a beta constant-region primer of two equimolar oligonucleotides. Nested alpha and beta constant-region primers with the SP2 primer drove four PCR rounds on ligated cDNA. TCRdb analysed the UMI-ligation and nested PCR reads with MiXCR anew, one entry per CDR3 protein. The table has about 120,000 distinct CDR3 sequences, 35% to 45% seen once. The source material was central memory CD4+ T cells from blood. The receptors here all came from a human donor in good health.

This chain joins TRBV7-9 and TRBJ2-6, with D perhaps TRBD1 or TRBD2 (7 bases each). V was cut by 7 bases and J by 2 bases, with 15 bases left in between. CDR1 is SEHNR and CDR2 is FQNEAQ in the germline V gene (reference sequence). This CDR3 has 16 residues. This chain's CDR3 is CASTPRGGPGANVLTF. DNA of the CDR3: TGTGCCAGCACCCCCAGGGGGGGCCCTGGGGCCAACGTCCTGACTTTC.

The genes are TRBV6-2 or TRBV6-3 and TRBJ2-7; no firm D call. The CDR3 is 14 amino acids. Trimming removed 2 bases from V and 3 bases from J, with 11 bases in between. Germline V lookup: CDR1 MNHEY, CDR2 SVGEGT. CDR3 sequence reads: CASSYGPWGYEQYF. CDR3 bases: TGTGCCAGCAGTTACGGCCCCTGGGGCTACGAGCAGTACTTC.

The table lists this clonotype with a few counts. The chain couples TRBV6-5 to TRBJ2-7, with D maybe TRBD1 (6 bases). The germline CDR1 and CDR2 sequences are MNHEY and SVGAGI. V was shortened by 6 bases and J by 5 bases, with 23 bases between the two germline ends. The CDR3 is 16 residues long. The CDR3 protein is CASRAAGAGETNEQYF. CDR3 DNA sequence: TGTGCCAGCAGGGCCGCCGGGGCAGGGGAGACCAACGAGCAGTACTTC.

The chain joins TRBV28 to TRBJ2-3; the match to TRBD2 covers 10 bases. V shed 7 bases and J 2 bases; nucleotides not matched to a gene: 9. The CDR3 is 16 residues long. The germline V gene has CDR1 MDHEN and CDR2 SYDVKM. The CDR3 coding sequence is TGTGCCAGCACCTCGGTAGCGGGAGGATACACAGATACGCAGTATTTT. Amino acids: CASTSVAGGYTDTQYF.

This clonotype was counted between two and nine times. This chain connects TRBV5-1 to TRBJ2-7; 7 bases fit TRBD1. V lost 2 bases and J lost 2; bases outside the gene matches: 7. CDR1 and CDR2 (germline): SGHRS, YFSETQ. This CDR3 has 15 residues. The CDR3 nucleotides are TGCGCCAGCAGCTTATCGGACAGGAGAACCTACGAGCAGTACTTC. It specifies CASSLSDRRTYEQYF.

This clonotype has only a few counts. The chain couples TRBV5-1 to TRBJ2-7, with D possibly being TRBD1 or TRBD2 (5 bases each). The CDR3 has 14 residues. V lost 4 bases and J 0 bases, leaving 11 bases between the germline ends. Per germline, CDR1 SGHRS and CDR2 YFSETQ. The CDR3 reads CASSRDGYSYEQYF. The CDR3 coding sequence is TGCGCCAGCAGCAGGGACGGATACTCCTACGAGCAGTACTTC.

This chain's CDR3 is CASSPSLGGINEQFF. Here the CDR3 DNA reads TGTGCCAGCAGTCCATCCCTTGGGGGTATAAATGAGCAGTTCTTC. The chain recombines TRBV12-3 or TRBV12-4 with TRBJ2-1; TRBD1 or TRBD2 may be the D gene (5 bases each). V lost 5 bases, J lost 7 bases, and 18 bases lay in between. The CDR3 covers 15 residues.

The chain combines TRBV18 with TRBJ2-1; D is perhaps TRBD1 (5 bases). The CDR3 length is 15 residues. CDR1 and CDR2 from the germline V gene are KGHSH and LQKENI. V lost 3 bases and J 5 bases, leaving 14 bases between the germline ends. The CDR3 here is CASSPRLTVNNEQFF. The CDR3 region has the DNA TGTGCCAGCTCACCTCGCCTGACAGTCAACAATGAGCAGTTCTTC.

The chain uses TRBV28 and TRBJ1-5; D is unclear. Germline CDR1 is MDHEN and CDR2 is SYDVKM. CDR3 length: 13 residues. The germline V and J ends were trimmed by 7 bases and 4 bases, with 11 bases remaining between them. CDR3 coding DNA: TGTGCCAGCATGACCCCCGGTAATCAGCCCCAGCATTTT. It translates to CASMTPGNQPQHF.

V and J are TRBV29-1 and TRBJ2-1; possible D gene TRBD1, 5 bases. This CDR3 contains 13 residues. The V end lost 5 bases, the J end lost 9 bases, and 17 bases lay between the germline ends. In germline, CDR1 is SQVTM, CDR2 ANQGSEA. This chain's CDR3 is CSVWTSPQGEQFF. The DNA of the CDR3 is TGCAGCGTTTGGACATCCCCGCAAGGTGAGCAGTTCTTC.

The genes are TRBV10-3 and TRBJ2-7; 9 bases are a match to TRBD2. The germline gives CDR1 ENHRY, CDR2 SYGVKD. Trimming took 0 bases from V and 1 from J; bases not matched to a gene: 1. The CDR3 runs to 15 residues. CDR3 residues: CAISESAGGSYEQYF. Here the CDR3 DNA reads TGTGCCATCAGTGAGTCTGCGGGAGGGTCCTACGAGCAGTACTTC.

A few counts support this clonotype. The rearrangement joins TRBV3-1 to TRBJ2-3, with 14 bases aligning to TRBD2. This CDR3 has 17 residues. CDR1 and CDR2 from the germline V gene are LGHDT and YNNKEL (reference sequence). The ends lost 5 bases at V and 5 bases at J; junction bases unmatched: 9. In nucleotides, the CDR3 is TGTGCCAGCAGCAATCGACCGGGACTAGCGGGAGAAGATACGCAGTATTTT. This codes for CASSNRPGLAGEDTQYF.

The chain combines TRBV7-2 with TRBJ1-6; D may be TRBD1 (5 bases). Trimming removed 0 bases from V and 5 bases from J, with 8 bases in between. The CDR3 length is 15 residues. Germline V gene lookup returns CDR1 SGHTA and CDR2 FQGNSA. The CDR3 here is CASSLAGGDNSPLHF. The CDR3 DNA follows: TGTGCCAGCAGCTTAGCAGGAGGGGATAATTCACCCCTCCACTTT. The complete variable domain, with remaining parts taken from reference TRBV7-2 and TRBJ1-6, reads GAGVSQSPSNKVTEKGKDVELRCDPISGHTALYWYRQSLGQGLEFLIYFQGNSAPDKSGLPSDRFSAERTGGSVSTLTIQRTQQEDSAVYLCASSLAGGDNSPLHFGNGTRLTVT.

In this sample, this clonotype turned up a few times. This chain uses TRBV10-2 with TRBJ2-1; 8 bases fit TRBD2. Germline loops: CDR1 WSHSY, CDR2 SAAADI. The ends lost 6 bases at V and 5 bases at J; junction bases unmatched: 6. CDR3 length: 14 residues. The CDR3 loop is CASRTGTRDNEQFF. The CDR3 DNA sequence: TGCGCCAGCAGAACCGGGACTAGGGACAATGAGCAGTTCTTC.

This chain connects TRBV29-1 to TRBJ1-2, with 9 nucleotides matching TRBD1. Germline assignment: CDR1 SQVTM and CDR2 ANQGSEA. The J segment lost 6 bases and the V segment lost 7 bases, leaving 9 bases of the junction unmatched. There are 13 residues in the CDR3. The CDR3: CSAARGTGNGYTF. The DNA of the CDR3 is TGCAGCGCCGCGAGAGGGACAGGGAATGGCTACACCTTC. Together with reference TRBV29-1 and TRBJ1-2, the CDR3 gives the full variable domain: SAVISQKPSRDICQRGTSLTIQCQVDSQVTMMFWYRQQPGQSLTLIATANQGSEATYESGFVIDKFPISRPNLTFSTLTVSNMSPEDSSIYLCSAARGTGNGYTFGSGTRLTVV.

The CDR3 loop reads CASSLAGTDKETQYF. Here the CDR3 DNA reads TGCGCCAGCAGCTTGGCAGGGACTGATAAAGAGACCCAGTACTTC. V and J are TRBV5-1 and TRBJ2-5, with D perhaps matching TRBD2 (6 bases). The CDR3 is 15 amino acids. Germline V gene lookup returns CDR1 SGHRS and CDR2 YFSETQ. V shed 0 bases and J shed 3 bases, with 12 bases lying between them.

This rearrangement joins TRBV24-1 to TRBJ2-2, with TRBD2 identical over 9 bases. CDR3 length equals 16 residues. Germline V gene sequence: CDR1 KGHDR, CDR2 SFDVKD. Germline trimming cut 9 bases from V and 4 bases from J; bases unmatched to any gene: 11. In DNA, the CDR3 is TGTGCCACCGCTAGACCTAGCGGGACGATCACCGGGGAGCTGTTTTTT. Protein sequence: CATARPSGTITGELFF.

The chain has TRBV27 and TRBJ2-7, with D possibly being TRBD1 (6 bases). Germline V gene data show CDR1 as MNHEY and CDR2 as SMNVEV (reference sequence). V lost 5 bases, J lost 3 bases, and 17 bases lay in between. CDR3 size: 15 residues. Here the CDR3 DNA reads TGTGCCAGCAGTCTAAGGTCCAGGGGAATCTACGAGCAGTACTTC. It specifies CASSLRSRGIYEQYF.

The rearrangement links TRBV6-5 to TRBJ2-1; D remains unclear. The CDR3 loop spans 14 amino acids. V was cut by 4 bases and J by 5 bases, with 12 bases left in between. Germline V gene lookup returns CDR1 MNHEY and CDR2 SVGAGI. CDR3 sequence: CASSSLVSNNEQFF. DNA for the CDR3: TGTGCCAGCAGTTCTCTAGTCAGTAACAATGAGCAGTTCTTC.

The chain joins TRBV5-6 to TRBJ2-5; no firm D call. V lost 8 bases and J lost 1, with 12 bases in between. Per the germline V gene, CDR1 is SGHDT and CDR2 is YYEEEE. The CDR3 length is 13 residues. The CDR3 loop is CASYGRRQETQYF. Written as DNA, the CDR3 is TGTGCCAGTTATGGACGCCGCCAAGAGACCCAGTACTTC.

This rearrangement joins TRBV18 to TRBJ1-4; tentatively, D is TRBD1 (6 bases). Germline V gene data show CDR1 as KGHSH and CDR2 as LQKENI. This CDR3 has 16 amino acids. V dropped 6 bases and J dropped 3 bases, with 17 bases sitting between them. CDR3 in DNA: TGTGCCAGCTCCCGCGGGACAATGAGGGCTAATGAAAAACTGTTTTTT. Residues: CASSRGTMRANEKLFF. Full variable domain (rest looked up from reference TRBV18 and TRBJ1-4): NAGVMQNPRHLVRRRGQEARLRCSPMKGHSHVYWYRQLPEEGLKFMVYLQKENIIDESGMPKERFSAEFPKEGPSILRIQQVVRGDSAAYFCASSRGTMRANEKLFFGSGTQLSVL.

The chain carries TRBV28 and TRBJ1-5; D is uncertain. CDR1 and CDR2 (germline): MDHEN, SYDVKM. The CDR3 length is 14 residues. The V and J ends lost 5 bases and 7 bases respectively, with 15 bases between them. The CDR3 region has the DNA TGTGCCAGCAGTCCGGACGGGGTTTGGCAGCCCCAGCATTTT. It translates to CASSPDGVWQPQHF.

A single count supports this clonotype. This chain joins TRBV12-5 and TRBJ2-7, with 9 bases fitting TRBD2. J lost 1 base, V lost 7 bases, and 11 bases had no gene match. The CDR3 covers 16 residues. From germline, CDR1 is LGHNT and CDR2 FRNRAP. CDR3: CASVQTLAGPSYEQYF. DNA for the CDR3: TGTGCTAGTGTCCAAACTCTAGCGGGACCGTCCTACGAGCAGTACTTC.

The CDR3 protein is CASSSPVGTATGNTIYF. The CDR3 nucleotides read TGTGCCAGCAGTTCCCCCGTCGGGACAGCCACTGGAAACACCATATATTTT. The rearrangement uses TRBV28 and TRBJ1-3; the match to TRBD1 covers 7 bases. The CDR3 runs 17 residues. With 4 bases clipped from V and 2 bases from J, the junction kept 11 bases outside the gene matches. Germline V gene lookup returns CDR1 MDHEN and CDR2 SYDVKM.

J is TRBJ2-1 and V is TRBV5-6; D gene unclear. The germline CDR1 and CDR2 sequences are SGHDT and YYEEEE. The CDR3 is 12 residues long. Trimming shortened V by 1 base and J by 9 bases, and 8 bases separated the two germline ends. The CDR3 DNA reads as TGTGCCAGCAGCTTGTCCCGCGGTGAGCAGTTCTTC. Translated, it gives CASSLSRGEQFF.

The chain has TRBV12-3 or TRBV12-4 and TRBJ2-1; TRBD2 agrees at 11 bases. Germline trimming cut 5 bases from V and 14 bases from J; bases unmatched to any gene: 8. The CDR3 consists of 13 residues. In nucleotides, the CDR3 is TGTGCCAGCAGTCCTACAGGGACTAGCGGAAAGTTCTTC. Amino acids: CASSPTGTSGKFF.

The rearrangement joins TRBV19 to TRBJ2-1; D call uncertain. The CDR3 runs 12 residues. Germline values: CDR1 LNHDA, CDR2 SQIVND (reference sequence). V was cut by 7 bases and J by 3 bases, with 7 bases left in between. The CDR3 DNA is TGTGCCAGTACGGGCTTCTACAATGAGCAGTTCTTC. Translation: CASTGFYNEQFF.